Listed below are T cell receptor beta chains from one sample, sequenced in a study of blood T cells in healthy people across ages. TCRdb recomputed calls from the 5' RACE reads with MiXCR, one row per CDR3 protein. The sample comprises about 1 million distinct CDR3 sequences, 40% to 45% of which are singletons, and over 15% rests with the top ten. Specimen: blood. These receptors originate from a woman aged 60-75 years in good health. The CDR3 runs from the conserved cysteine through the conserved F or W. The D gene is left open where the match is weak. Clone size is given for some rows only: seen once, a few or many times, or a class if the clone is expanded.

V	D	size	J	DNA	CDR3
TRBV12-3/TRBV12-4	NA	NA	TRBJ1-1	TGTGCCAGCAGTTTTAGGAGGGGAGCTTTCTTT	CASSFRRGAFF
TRBV5-1	NA	NA	TRBJ2-2	TGCGCCAGCAGCCCTGGACTATCTGGCGGGGAGCTGTTTTTT	CASSPGLSGGELFF
TRBV29-1	NA	few	TRBJ2-1	TGCAGCGTTGTACAGGCGGTTGAGCAGTTCTTC	CSVVQAVEQFF
TRBV20-1	NA	many	TRBJ2-6	TGCAGTGCTAGTTTACAGGGAATCTCTGGGGCCAACGTCCTGACTTTC	CSASLQGISGANVLTF
TRBV12-3/TRBV12-4	NA	NA	TRBJ2-3	TGTGCCAGCAGTTTCGCTCGCCAACGGGTACCGCAGTATTTT	CASSFARQRVPQYF
TRBV6-6	NA	NA	TRBJ2-1	TGTGCCAGCAGTTACGGCGGGGCCCGCGATGAGCAGTTCTTC	CASSYGGARDEQFF
TRBV7-2	TRBD2	few	TRBJ2-3	TGTGCCAGCAGCCCGGGACTAGCGGGACTGGATACGCAGTATTTT	CASSPGLAGLDTQYF
TRBV15	NA	NA	TRBJ2-7	TGTGCCACCAGCAGAGATTGGGCAGAACCTCCCTACGAGCAGTACTTC	CATSRDWAEPPYEQYF
TRBV10-3	TRBD2	NA	TRBJ2-7	TGTGCCACAGTCAGGGCGGGGGCCTACGAGCAGTACTTC	CATVRAGAYEQYF
TRBV25-1	NA	NA	TRBJ2-5	TGTGCCAGCAGGGGGACGGAACACCAAGAGACCCAGTACTTC	CASRGTEHQETQYF
TRBV7-6	NA	many	TRBJ2-5	TGTGCCAGCAGCTTAAGAGGGGGGGAGACCCAGTACTTC	CASSLRGGETQYF
TRBV30	TRBD2	few	TRBJ2-1	TGTGCCTGGAGTGGACTAGCGGGAGGGATCAATGAGCAGTTCTTC	CAWSGLAGGINEQFF
TRBV6-5	NA	NA	TRBJ2-1	TGTGCCAGCAGTTTTAAGGGGCCTCCCTCCAGCTACAATGAGCAGTTCTTC	CASSFKGPPSSYNEQFF
TRBV12-3/TRBV12-4	TRBD2	few	TRBJ2-7	TGTGCCAGCAGTTCTCAGACTAGCGGTGAGAAGTACTTC	CASSSQTSGEKYF
TRBV12-3/TRBV12-4	TRBD2	few	TRBJ2-7	TGTGCCAGCAGCGTAAAGGGACTAGCAAATAACGAGCAGTACTTC	CASSVKGLANNEQYF
TRBV6-1	NA	NA	TRBJ1-2	TGTGCCAGCAATTTACGGCAGACGGACAGCGCCTATGGCTACACCTTC	CASNLRQTDSAYGYTF
TRBV6-6	TRBD2	few	TRBJ2-3	TGTGCCAGCAGTAGTCGACTAGCGGGAGGGCAAGATACGCAGTATTTT	CASSSRLAGGQDTQYF
TRBV28	NA	NA	TRBJ2-3	TGTGCCAGCAGTGCGTCACCCCGCACAGATACGCAGTATTTT	CASSASPRTDTQYF
TRBV6-1	TRBD2	NA	TRBJ2-7	TGTGCCAGCAGTGTTGGGGGGGTTGATCGGTACTTC	CASSVGGVDRYF
TRBV12-3/TRBV12-4	TRBD1	NA	TRBJ1-1	TGTGCCAGCAGTTTGGACAGGGTTCTAGGAATGAACACTGAAGCTTTCTTT	CASSLDRVLGMNTEAFF
TRBV11-2	NA	NA	TRBJ2-3	TGTGCCAGCACCCTTCAGTCCACAGATACGCAGTATTTT	CASTLQSTDTQYF
TRBV28	TRBD1	few	TRBJ2-5	TGTGCCAGCGCTCAGGGGGCCGAAGAGACCCAGTACTTC	CASAQGAEETQYF
TRBV12-3/TRBV12-4	NA	many	TRBJ2-7	TGTGCCAGCAGTTTTGATTCCTACGAGCAGTACTTC	CASSFDSYEQYF
TRBV2	TRBD1	NA	TRBJ2-1	TGTGCCAGCAGTGGGACAGGGGCAGGTAATGAGCAGTTCTTC	CASSGTGAGNEQFF
TRBV4-1	TRBD1	NA	TRBJ1-2	TGCGCCAGCAGCCAAGATGGAGGGGGCTTCTATGGCTACACCTTC	CASSQDGGGFYGYTF
TRBV29-1	TRBD1	few	TRBJ1-4	TGCAGCGCGGGGACAGGGTTTGAAAAACTGTTTTTT	CSAGTGFEKLFF
TRBV27	NA	NA	TRBJ1-4	TGTGCCAGCAGCCGGACCGGGACGGGGGATGAAAAACTGTTTTTT	CASSRTGTGDEKLFF
TRBV7-2	NA	few	TRBJ1-5	TGTGCCAGCAGCTTAGTGGGGGGTGAGCAGCAGCCCCAGCATTTT	CASSLVGGEQQPQHF
TRBV6-5	NA	many	TRBJ2-7	TGTGCCAGCAGTTACTCGGGGGGTGGGGTCGCCTACGAGCAGTACTTC	CASSYSGGGVAYEQYF
TRBV6-2/TRBV6-3	NA	few	TRBJ2-3	TGTGCCAGCATTCCTGAAGGAGGGATAGGTACAGATACGCAGTATTTT	CASIPEGGIGTDTQYF
TRBV28	NA	many	TRBJ2-7	TGTGCCAGCTGTAGAGAGCACGAGCAGTACTTC	CASCREHEQYF
TRBV12-1	NA	NA	TRBJ2-7	TGTGCCAGCAGCTTTAAGGGGACAAGGGCTTACGAGCAGTACTTC	CASSFKGTRAYEQYF
TRBV7-2	NA	few	TRBJ2-5	TGTGCCAGCAGCTTTGTATCCTTGGATTGGTACCAAGAGACCCAGTACTTC	CASSFVSLDWYQETQYF
TRBV29-1	NA	NA	TRBJ2-1	TGCGGCGTTGATCCAGCAGGGGTGTACAATGAGCAGTTCTTC	CGVDPAGVYNEQFF
TRBV13	TRBD1	few	TRBJ2-7	TGTGCCAGCAGCTTAGGTGGGACAGGACACTACGAGCAGTACTTC	CASSLGGTGHYEQYF
TRBV7-7	NA	NA	TRBJ2-3	TGTGCCAGCAGCTTAGTCGTTATGGATACGCAGTATTTT	CASSLVVMDTQYF
TRBV20-1	NA	NA	TRBJ2-4	TGCAGTGCTGTGGACAGAGTAGCCAAAAACATTCAGTACTTC	CSAVDRVAKNIQYF
TRBV27	TRBD2	NA	TRBJ2-1	TGTGCCAGTCCCCAGGACAAGGACAGCGGGAGTAGGTCGGATGAGCAGTTCTTC	CASPQDKDSGSRSDEQFF
TRBV7-6	NA	NA	TRBJ2-1	TGTGCCAGCAGCGCGCCAGGGGTGGGCAATGAGCAGTTCTTC	CASSAPGVGNEQFF
TRBV6-1	TRBD1	NA	TRBJ1-6	TGTGCCAGCAGGGCGTTAACAGACAGGGGGGATGGTTCACCCCTCCACTTT	CASRALTDRGDGSPLHF
TRBV12-3/TRBV12-4	NA	NA	TRBJ1-2	TGTGCCAGCAGTCCCGGGGACCGTACCTATGGCTACACCTTC	CASSPGDRTYGYTF
TRBV10-1	NA	NA	TRBJ2-3	TGCGCCAGCAGTGAAGGCCCAAATACGCAGTATTTT	CASSEGPNTQYF
TRBV9	NA	NA	TRBJ2-2	TGTGCCAGCAGCCCATCCCATAGTGGCACCGGGGAGCTGTTTTTT	CASSPSHSGTGELFF
TRBV20-1	NA	NA	TRBJ2-5	TGCAGTGCCCTGGGGACTCGGATTTCCCAAGAGACCCAGTACTTC	CSALGTRISQETQYF
TRBV7-9	TRBD1	NA	TRBJ1-5	TGTGCCAGCAGCGTAGCGACAGGGGATCAGCCCCAGCATTTT	CASSVATGDQPQHF
TRBV20-1	NA	NA	TRBJ1-4	TGCAGTGCTAGAGAGGGGAGAGCAACTAATGAAAAACTGTTTTTT	CSAREGRATNEKLFF
TRBV7-9	TRBD1	few	TRBJ2-5	TGTGCCTCCCGTGAAGGGGGCGCGTGGGAGCAGTACTTC	CASREGGAWEQYF
TRBV12-3/TRBV12-4	NA	few	TRBJ2-7	TGTGCCAGCCCCAGCCTCTACGAGCAGTACTTC	CASPSLYEQYF
TRBV11-2	TRBD1	NA	TRBJ2-7	TGTGCCAGCAGTCCCACAGGGGACCGGGCCTACGAGCAGTACTTC	CASSPTGDRAYEQYF
TRBV5-1	NA	NA	TRBJ2-7	TGCGCCAGCAAAGAAGGCACGGGAAGCTCCTACGAGCAGTACTTC	CASKEGTGSSYEQYF
TRBV2	TRBD2	few	TRBJ2-3	TGTGCCAGCAGTGTGAGGATGATAGCGGGAGGCGGCACAGATACGCAGTATTTT	CASSVRMIAGGGTDTQYF
TRBV28	NA	NA	TRBJ2-7	TGTGCCAGCAGCCGGGGCGGGGGAAACAGGGGCTATGAGCAGTACTTC	CASSRGGGNRGYEQYF
TRBV9	TRBD1	NA	TRBJ2-7	TGTGCCAGCAGCGTACAAGGGGGCGGGTACGAGCAGTACTTC	CASSVQGGGYEQYF